This entry lists 2 T cell receptor beta chains sequenced from one sample in a study of vaccination and CD4 T cells after COVID-19. With the Oncomine TCR Beta short-read assay, DNA from cultured CD4+ T cells was sequenced. One entry per CDR3 protein, called by TCRdb with MiXCR from the PCR reads. The sample has approximately 15,000 distinct CDR3 sequences, roughly 43% seen once; the top ten hold about 6%. Treatment: approximately 9-day PBMC culture with coronavirus spike peptide pools or control peptides (ViraFEST assay). For these TCRs, the target antigens are not known. This sample comprised CD4+ T cells from blood, cultured in vitro, obtained after SARS-CoV-2 vaccination. All receptors derive from a human donor who had recovered from COVID-19.

The V call is TRBV15, the J call TRBJ1-2, with 9 bases fitting TRBD1. The CDR3 consists of 16 residues. Germline-derived CDR1 and CDR2 are LNHNV and YYDKDF (reference sequence). The trim removed 0 bases at V and 4 bases at J, leaving 6 bases unmatched. The CDR3 region is CATSRDRGTGSYGYTF. The CDR3 coding sequence is TGTGCCACCAGCAGAGATCGCGGGACAGGGTCCTATGGCTACACCTTC.

As for this clonotype: A read error may produce the germline difference seen at one junction end. The chain carries TRBV28 and TRBJ2-4, with D tentatively TRBD2 (6 bases). This CDR3 spans 12 amino acids. Germline lookup yields CDR1 MDHEN and CDR2 SYDVKM. The CDR3 nucleotides are TGTGCCAGCCAAAGGACCGGGACTCCTAGTTTCTTC. It translates to CASQRTGTPSFF. The full variable domain, with the rest looked up from reference TRBV28 and TRBJ2-4, is DVKVTQSSRYLVKRTGEKVFLECVQDMDHENMFWYRQDPGLGLRLIYFSYDVKMKEKGDIPEGYSVSREKKERFSLILESASTNQTSMYLCASQRTGTPSFFGAGTRLSVL.